The rows below give T cell receptor beta chains drawn from one sample of a study of beta chain features in type 1 diabetes. Using immunoSEQ multiplex PCR, the repertoire was profiled, and TCRdb retains in-frame clones only, with some absent. The sample includes around 450,000 clones, 9.5% to 12% seen only once; the top ten take 0.04% to 0.05%. Sequencing was done on a sample of naive CD4+ T cells from blood. The source of these receptors is a woman aged 18-29 years in good health. Both conserved end residues are part of each CDR3. A D gene is named only where the DNA matches it firmly. Clone size is shown for a subset of rows, as once, few, many or a class of expanded clone.

size: .
J: TRBJ1-6
D: TRBD1
V: TRBV28
DNA: TGTGCCAGCAGTGGACAGGGTGAAAATTCACCCCTCCACTTT
CDR3: CASSGQGENSPLHF

size: few
J: TRBJ2-3
D: .
V: TRBV11-1
DNA: TGTGCCAGCAGCTTAGAGAGGGGGGACCACGATACGCAGTATTTT
CDR3: CASSLERGDHDTQYF

size: few
J: TRBJ1-6
D: .
V: TRBV10-3
DNA: TGTGCCATCAGTGAGTCGGGTCCACTACAGGTCTATAATTCACCCCTCCACTTT
CDR3: CAISESGPLQVYNSPLHF

size: .
J: TRBJ2-4
D: .
V: TRBV14
DNA: TGTGCCAGCAGCCAAGATTGGGCAGCCAAAAACATTCAGTACTTC
CDR3: CASSQDWAAKNIQYF

size: .
J: TRBJ2-3
D: .
V: TRBV5-6
DNA: TGTGCCAGCAGCTTGGGGCATACGCAGTATTTT
CDR3: CASSLGHTQYF

size: .
J: TRBJ2-7
D: .
V: TRBV27
DNA: TGTGCCAGCAGTTTCGCCGCCACTTCCCACGAGCAGTACTTC
CDR3: CASSFAATSHEQYF

size: .
J: TRBJ2-7
D: .
V: TRBV2
DNA: TGTGCCAGCAAGCACAGGGCCCCACTCTCCTACGAGCAGTACTTC
CDR3: CASKHRAPLSYEQYF

size: .
J: TRBJ1-1
D: .
V: TRBV6-5
DNA: TGTGCCACCACGTACGGGGTCGGGACTGAAGCTTTCTTT
CDR3: CATTYGVGTEAFF

size: .
J: TRBJ1-1
D: TRBD1
V: TRBV7-9
DNA: TGTGCCAGCAGCTCCGGAGGACAGGGCAGAGGGGCTTTCTTT
CDR3: CASSSGGQGRGAFF

size: .
J: TRBJ2-2
D: .
V: TRBV30
DNA: TGTGCCTGGAGTGCCCTAGGCAGGGCGGACACCGGGGAGCTGTTTTTT
CDR3: CAWSALGRADTGELFF

size: .
J: TRBJ2-2
D: .
V: TRBV15
DNA: TGTGCCACCAGCAGAGGACGGGGAACACCGGGGAACACCGGGGAGCTGTTTTTT
CDR3: CATSRGRGTPGNTGELFF

size: few
J: TRBJ2-5
D: TRBD1
V: TRBV2
DNA: TGTGCCAGCAGTGAAGGAGGGACAGGGCTAGAGACCCAGTACTTC
CDR3: CASSEGGTGLETQYF

size: .
J: TRBJ1-4
D: TRBD1
V: TRBV7-9
DNA: TGTGCCAGCAGCTGGACAGGGTCTAATGAAAAACTGTTTTTT
CDR3: CASSWTGSNEKLFF

size: .
J: TRBJ2-2
D: .
V: TRBV29-1
DNA: TGCAGCGTTGGTTTTTCCGGGTTCCTGACCGGGGAGCTGTTTTTT
CDR3: CSVGFSGFLTGELFF

size: few
J: TRBJ2-7
D: .
V: TRBV30
DNA: TGTGCCTGGAGAGGCCGGACAGCACCGGAATACGAGCAGTACTTC
CDR3: CAWRGRTAPEYEQYF

size: few
J: TRBJ2-3
D: .
V: TRBV7-9
DNA: TGTGCCAGTAACCCTGAGGGCCCAAATGTAAATTTT
CDR3: CASNPEGPNVNF

size: few
J: TRBJ1-6
D: TRBD1
V: TRBV5-1
DNA: TGCGCCAGCAGGGAGAGGGACAGGCGCGGAGGTTCACCCCTCCACTTT
CDR3: CASRERDRRGGSPLHF

size: many
J: TRBJ1-2
D: .
V: TRBV30
DNA: TGTGCCTGGAGTGTATCGGTCTATGGCTACACCTTC
CDR3: CAWSVSVYGYTF

size: few
J: TRBJ2-1
D: .
V: TRBV6-5
DNA: TGTGCCAGCAGACCCCTAGACAGCTACAATGAGCAGTTCTTC
CDR3: CASRPLDSYNEQFF

size: few
J: TRBJ1-4
D: .
V: TRBV29-1
DNA: TGCAGCGTTTCAGTCTCGGCTAATGAAAAACTGTTTTTT
CDR3: CSVSVSANEKLFF

size: .
J: TRBJ2-3
D: TRBD2
V: TRBV13
DNA: TGTGCCAGCAGCTTAGGTTGGCTAGCGGGATCAGCAGATACGCAGTATTTT
CDR3: CASSLGWLAGSADTQYF

size: few
J: TRBJ2-5
D: .
V: TRBV10-3
DNA: TGTGCCATCAGTGAGTGGGAGGCAGGGGAGCTGGAGACCCAGTACTTC
CDR3: CAISEWEAGELETQYF

size: .
J: TRBJ1-2
D: TRBD1
V: TRBV30
DNA: TGTGCCTGGAGTTCAGGGGGCGGTGGTGGCTACACCTTC
CDR3: CAWSSGGGGGYTF

size: .
J: TRBJ2-7
D: TRBD2
V: TRBV6-5
DNA: TGTGCCAGCAGTCGACTAGCGGGACCCTACGAGCAGTACTTC
CDR3: CASSRLAGPYEQYF

size: .
J: TRBJ2-5
D: .
V: TRBV28
DNA: TGTGCCAGCAGTTTAGGGGACACCCGCACGGAGACCCAGTACTTC
CDR3: CASSLGDTRTETQYF

size: .
J: TRBJ2-1
D: .
V: TRBV10-3
DNA: TGTGCCATCAGTGAGCCCTCAGGGTCGAATGAGCAGTTCTTC
CDR3: CAISEPSGSNEQFF

size: few
J: TRBJ2-1
D: .
V: TRBV2
DNA: TGTGCCAGCAGTGACCAATACAATGAGCAGTTCTTC
CDR3: CASSDQYNEQFF